The 14 T cell receptor beta chains below were found in one sample sequenced in a study of cytomegalovirus exposure and HLA in healthy donors. Primers for the PCR totalled 60 Vbeta and 13 Jbeta. Clones were read by immunoSEQ multiplex PCR, and TCRdb kept only the in-frame ones, dropping some. The sample carries about 160,000 clones, about 65% recorded once. The sample taken for sequencing was PBMCs. Every receptor here comes from a woman in her twenties or thirties in good health and CMV-seronegative.

This chain links TRBV2 with TRBJ2-7; D possibly corresponds to TRBD1 (7 bases). Trimming removed 2 bases from V and 6 bases from J, with 14 bases in between. The CDR3 contains 14 residues. Germline V lookup: CDR1 SNHLY, CDR2 FYNNEI. The CDR3 region is CASSETRQGGEQYF. In nucleotides, the CDR3 is TGTGCCAGCAGTGAAACGAGGCAGGGGGGCGAGCAGTACTTC.

The chain joins TRBV5-1 to TRBJ2-2; 7 nucleotides match TRBD1. Germline V lookup: CDR1 SGHRS, CDR2 YFSETQ. The CDR3 length is 16 residues. With V trimmed by 0 bases and J by 0 bases, 2 bases remained unmatched. CDR3 loop: CASSLGDRPNTGELFF. The CDR3 bases are TGCGCCAGCAGCTTGGGGGACAGACCGAACACCGGGGAGCTGTTTTTT.

The chain couples TRBV28 to TRBJ2-7; 8 bases match TRBD2. CDR1 and CDR2 (germline): MDHEN, SYDVKM. The CDR3 sequence is 14 residues long. Losses at the gene ends were 5 bases for V and 5 bases for J; bases not matched to a gene: 8. CDR3 residues: CASSPGGRRDEQYF. The CDR3 region has the DNA TGTGCCAGCAGTCCTGGCGGGAGGAGAGACGAGCAGTACTTC.

The gene calls are TRBV6-1 and TRBJ1-5, with D hard to call. The CDR3 covers 13 residues. Germline CDR1 MNHNS, CDR2 SASEGT. Deletions cut 8 bases from V and 3 bases from J, with 11 bases between. The chain's CDR3 is CASGHRDNQPQHF. CDR3 bases: TGTGCCAGCGGTCACCGGGACAATCAGCCCCAGCATTTT.

The chain combines TRBV6-1 with TRBJ1-5; D is ambiguous. V was cut by 1 base and J by 4 bases, with 14 bases left in between. CDR3 size: 16 residues. The germline V gene encodes CDR1 MNHNS and CDR2 SASEGT. The CDR3 is CASSEERVAENQPQHF. In DNA form, the CDR3 reads TGTGCCAGCAGTGAAGAACGGGTAGCAGAAAATCAGCCCCAGCATTTT.

This clone is a singleton in its sample. The chain recombines TRBV29-1 with TRBJ2-1; 12 bases map to TRBD2. CDR1 is SQVTM, CDR2 ANQGSEA, per germline. The CDR3 runs 14 residues. V shed 4 bases, J shed 8 bases, and the junction held 6 bases outside the gene matches. The CDR3 reads CSVGLAGAEYEQFF. DNA of the CDR3: TGCAGCGTTGGACTAGCGGGAGCAGAGTATGAGCAGTTCTTC.

The chain has TRBV28 and TRBJ1-6; possible D gene TRBD1, 6 bases. Germline values: CDR1 MDHEN, CDR2 SYDVKM. The CDR3 runs to 12 residues. CDR3 bases: TGTGCTACCGGACAGAATAATTCACCCCTCCACTTT. Its translation is CATGQNNSPLHF. Full variable domain (outside the CDR3, taken from reference TRBV28 and TRBJ1-6): DVKVTQSSRYLVKRTGEKVFLECVQDMDHENMFWYRQDPGLGLRLIYFSYDVKMKEKGDIPEGYSVSREKKERFSLILESASTNQTSMYLCATGQNNSPLHFGNGTRLTVT.

The rearrangement links TRBV7-2 to TRBJ1-1; D is uncertain. The V end was cut by 2 bases, the J end by 2 bases, with 9 bases between. Germline CDR1 SGHTA, CDR2 FQGNSA. CDR3 size: 14 residues. CDR3 DNA sequence: TGTGCCAGCAGCTTAAGTCGAGCAAACACTGAAGCTTTCTTT. It yields the protein CASSLSRANTEAFF.

As for this clone: This CDR3 is missing its conserved last phenylalanine or tryptophan, likely due to a read error. CDR3 bases: TGTGCCAGCAGTTACTCTGCACTCCAGGGACAGAAAATTTACACCCTC. Protein: CASSYSALQGQKIYTL. The chain joins TRBV6-5 to TRBJ1-2; 7 bases are a match to TRBD1. The germline CDR1 and CDR2 sequences are MNHEY and SVGAGI. The CDR3 has 16 residues. J was trimmed by 11 bases and V by 0 bases; bases with no gene match: 15.

The chain couples TRBV7-6 to TRBJ1-4; D possibly corresponds to TRBD1 (5 bases). The germline gives CDR1 SGHVS, CDR2 FNYEAQ. The germline V and J ends were trimmed by 5 bases and 0 bases, with 13 bases remaining between them. This CDR3 comprises 16 residues. The CDR3 sequence is CASSKRQSSTNEKLFF. The CDR3 DNA is TGTGCCAGCAGCAAGAGACAGTCTTCAACTAATGAAAAACTGTTTTTT.

The rearrangement joins TRBV2 to TRBJ1-4; 8 nucleotides agree with TRBD1. CDR3 length: 16 residues. Germline values: CDR1 SNHLY, CDR2 FYNNEI. The V and J ends lost 6 bases and 3 bases, in that order; junction bases with no gene match: 9. Here the CDR3 DNA reads TGTGCCAGCAGGAGAGACAGGGGTCCATCTAATGAAAAACTGTTTTTT. Its translation: CASRRDRGPSNEKLFF.

DNA of the CDR3: TGTGCCTGGAGCCACAGCTACAATGAGCAGTTCTTC. Protein sequence: CAWSHSYNEQFF. The gene calls are TRBV30 and TRBJ2-1, with D unresolved. This CDR3 has 12 amino acids. V was clipped by 3 bases and J by 3 bases, with 6 bases between them. Germline V gene lookup returns CDR1 GTSNPN and CDR2 SVGIG (reference sequence). Full variable domain (remainder filled in from reference TRBV30 and TRBJ2-1): SQTIHQWPATLVQPVGSPLSLECTVEGTSNPNLYWYRQAAGRGLQLLFYSVGIGQISSEVPQNLSASRPQDRQFILSSKKLLLSDSGFYLCAWSHSYNEQFFGPGTRLTVL.

The rearrangement joins TRBV6-6 to TRBJ2-2; TRBD2 might be the D (6 bases). CDR3 length equals 14 residues. Trimming cost V 0 bases and J 6 bases, with 8 bases left between them. Germline CDR1 MNHNY, CDR2 SVGAGI (reference sequence). The CDR3 here is CASSYSWGAGELFF. DNA for the CDR3: TGTGCCAGCAGTTACTCTTGGGGGGCCGGGGAGCTGTTTTTT.

The chain uses TRBV6-1 and TRBJ2-1; no firm D call. Trimming stripped 7 bases from V and 0 bases from J, with 13 bases between. Germline V gene sequence: CDR1 MNHNS, CDR2 SASEGT. The CDR3 sequence is 15 residues long. CDR3 DNA: TGTGCCAGCAAACATGGCGGTCGCTCCTACAATGAGCAGTTCTTC. Translation gives CASKHGGRSYNEQFF.